The subject of this entry is one T cell receptor beta chain. Its target antigen remains unknown. No much larger clonotype is one base removed from it; base qualities were not supplied. The data are from a study of blood T cells in healthy people across ages (dated by TCRdb to between 2015 and 2016). In the study overall: Template switching captured roughly one uniquely barcoded TCR beta cDNA molecule per two T cells in model experiments. Using deep sequencing normalized with unique cDNA molecular identifiers, the study measured how TCR beta repertoire diversity changes with age. Donors were grouped into four age groups: young (average roughly 16 years), middle-aged (39), aged (about 60) and long-lived (approximately 82). To avoid experimental bias, donors of different ages were randomly spread across the sequencing lanes. Two additional independent replicas of 1 million unique cDNA reads from the same blood draw were analyzed for two donors (one aged 18 to 30 and one aged 80 or older). The paper's findings and limits, for the study overall: Because the CMV infection status of the donors was unknown, age-related changes in expanded clonotypes may potentially have been confounded. Bulk unsorted PBMC profiling prevented conclusive comparison of naive and antigen-experienced compartments. Compared with the aged group, more naive CD4+ T cells, fewer expanded clones and increased TCR diversity were shown by the long-lived group, suggesting age selection. The percentage of naive T cells measured by flow cytometry correlated strongly with observed TCR beta diversity. Observed TCR beta diversity per million T cells fell roughly linearly with age, and a significant reduction was already apparent by age roughly 40. Total diversity estimates from one million sequenced T cells were considered lower bounds and underestimates.

The roughly 39 donors, aged roughly 6 to 95 years, were systemically healthy Caucasian individuals from Russia. Each donor gave about 10 milliliters of peripheral blood, drawn into EDTA-treated Vacutainer tubes. Ficoll-Paque density-gradient centrifugation was used to isolate PBMCs, with at least 7 million per sample. Trizol reagent was used to extract total RNA from PBMCs, with at least 6 micrograms per sample. For every donor, flow cytometry on a PBMC aliquot measured the percentage of naive CD45RAhigh/CD27high T cells. Receptors were amplified or captured by 5' RACE. Sequencer: Illumina HiSeq 2500. A second PCR of roughly 7 to 11 cycles was performed with a sample-barcoded 5' primer and a J-beta primer mix. A unique molecular identifier was introduced onto each TCR beta cDNA molecule by a template-switch 5' adaptor carrying 12 random nucleotides. Each sample yielded at least 3 million CDR3-containing paired-end reads. All of the RNA was converted into first-strand cDNA using the Mint cDNA synthesis kit, with a TRBC-specific oligonucleotide serving as the primer. Following uracil-DNA glycosylase treatment, a first 18-cycle PCR with universal primers M1SS and BC2_uni_R was performed on all cDNA. In the authors' own workflow: For normalization, 1 million high-quality reads, each with a distinct molecular identifier, were randomly selected from each sample. Reads sharing molecular identifiers were discarded rather than binned into consensus sequences. MiTCR, with a Q25 quality threshold and the strictest error-elimination algorithm, was used for CDR3 identification, clonotype clustering and error correction. A nonparametric unseen species model with Euler transformation was used to estimate a lower bound on total TCR beta diversity. In TCRdb, the public reads were trimmed at Q25 with fastp and aligned with MiXCR, with productive beta chains retained. Every CDR3 protein is listed once, alongside the most common genes and DNA of its rows. Here the V and J calls rest on TCRdb's processing, not on the authors' analysis. Present in this sample are about 1.4 million distinct CDR3 sequences, 45% to 70% of which were seen just once. The top ten hold about 6.7% of the sample.

V lost 5 bases and J lost 4 bases, and the count of bases not matched to a germline gene is 10. Including the terminal cysteine and phenylalanine, the CDR3 comprises 15 residues. Only CDR3 DNA is held: 45 bases, read in frame from base 1. CDR1 and CDR2 (MNHNY, SVGAGI) derive from the germline V gene (reference sequence). This TCR was recovered from a man between 18 and 29 years old in good health. Source material: blood. Here the chain combines TRBV6-6 and TRBJ2-7; TRBD1 lines up with 8 middle nucleotides. The bases are TGTGCCAGCAGTAGCGCCCGGGACAGGCCATACGAGCAGTACTTC. Its product reads: CASSSARDRPYEQYF.